Listed here are 3 T cell receptor beta chains from one sample, sequenced in a study of sequential checkpoint blockade in melanoma. The assay was immunoSEQ multiplex PCR, and TCRdb's table has in-frame clones only and misses some. The sample includes 25,000 to 35,000 clones, more than 80% seen only once; the top ten take roughly 17%. Regarding treatment: randomized to nivolumab then ipilimumab (arm A) or the reverse (arm B). The sequencing here drew on CD8+ T cells sorted from blood (inferred from file names), taken from a patient given nivolumab and ipilimumab in sequence. The receptors originated from a human donor with melanoma.

This clone has only one observation. The gene calls are TRBV27 and TRBJ2-1; possibly TRBD2 for D (7 bases). Looked up from germline, CDR1 is MNHEY and CDR2 is SMNVEV (reference sequence). V was pared by 5 bases and J by 7 bases, with 18 bases between. The CDR3 contains 15 residues. The CDR3 DNA reads as TGTGCCAGCAGTCTAGGGAGGGGGGGTGGGAATGAGCAGTTCTTC. Its translation is CASSLGRGGGNEQFF.

The V and J genes are TRBV5-5 and TRBJ2-7; TRBD1 might be the D (5 bases). Per germline, CDR1 SGHKS and CDR2 YYEKEE (reference sequence). V was cut by 4 bases and J by 2 bases, with 7 bases left in between. The CDR3 consists of 12 residues. The CDR3 loop is CASSGAAYEQYF. In DNA form, the CDR3 reads TGTGCCAGCAGCGGGGCAGCCTACGAGCAGTACTTC.

The CDR3 here is CASSLASGLVSYEQYF. CDR3 sequence (DNA): TGCGCCAGCAGCTTGGCCTCCGGCCTAGTATCCTACGAGCAGTACTTC. J is TRBJ2-7 and V is TRBV5-1; no clear D gene. Germline lookup yields CDR1 SGHRS and CDR2 YFSETQ. The germline V and J ends were trimmed by 0 bases and 1 base, with 14 bases remaining between them. This CDR3 is 16 amino acids long.